This TCR beta chain stems from a study of CXCR3-negative and CXCR3-positive naive CD8 T cells. General study points: Researchers report that CXCR3-positive naive cells carry more hydrophobic TRB CDR3s than CXCR3-negative naive cells.

As for this clonotype: As yet, its antigen is unknown.

From germline, CDR1 is SGHRS and CDR2 YFSETQ. This CDR3 region has 17 residues. cDNA libraries for TRB were generated by 5' RACE incorporating UMI labels. TCRdb re-called the 5' RACE reads and catalogs CDR3 proteins one per entry, DNA excluded. The table lists roughly 50,000 distinct CDR3 sequences. This chain uses TRBV5-1 with TRBJ2-7; TCRdb's assignment of TRBD2 cannot be checked, as there is no DNA. The TCR was taken from a human donor in good health. Some clones in this sample may be carry-over from other donors' samples. Specimen: naive CXCR3+ CD8+ T cells from blood. This sample's subset: CD45RO-CCR7+CD27+CD95- naive CD8+ T cells expressing CXCR3 (TNR3+). CDR3 amino acids: CASRSGLSIDLPYEQYF.